Below, 15 T cell receptor beta chains from the same sample are listed, as sequenced in a study of OX40 agonist ivuxolimab in advanced cancers. Measured with immunoSEQ multiplex PCR; TCRdb has only the in-frame clones, and not every one. Among 100,000 to 110,000 clones, 91% were seen once, and the ten largest hold around 0.58%. Sequencing used CD4+ or CD8+ T cells sorted from blood, obtained in a trial of the OX40 agonist ivuxolimab. The receptors shown here come from an adult with an advanced solid tumor such as melanoma, head and neck, liver or kidney cancer.

The rearrangement joins TRBV2 to TRBJ2-7; D unclear. CDR3 size: 13 residues. Trimming stripped 6 bases from V and 1 base from J, with 10 bases between. Germline assignment: CDR1 SNHLY and CDR2 FYNNEI. CDR3 DNA: TGTGCCAGCAGCCATGGGCGATCCTACGAGCAGTACTTC. It translates to CASSHGRSYEQYF.

The CDR3 sequence: CASSLSRNTEAFF. The CDR3 bases are TGTGCCAGCAGCTTGAGTAGGAACACTGAAGCTTTCTTT. The chain recombines TRBV5-6 with TRBJ1-1; D not certain. Trimming took 1 base from V and 1 from J, leaving 5 bases between them. The CDR3 consists of 13 residues. CDR1 and CDR2 (germline): SGHDT, YYEEEE.

The chain links TRBV18 to TRBJ2-2; 7 bases fit TRBD1. V was clipped by 3 bases and J by 7 bases; unmatched bases: 5. The CDR3 sequence is 14 residues long. Looked up from germline, CDR1 is KGHSH and CDR2 is LQKENI. CDR3 in amino acids: CASSPQTGNGELFF. The CDR3 DNA reads as TGTGCCAGCTCACCTCAGACAGGGAACGGGGAGCTGTTTTTT.

The rearrangement links TRBV7-9 to TRBJ2-5; 9 bases align to TRBD1. The CDR3 is 14 residues long. Germline CDR1 is SEHNR and CDR2 is FQNEAQ (reference sequence). Trimming cost V 5 bases and J 3 bases; bases outside gene matches: 4. The DNA for the CDR3 is TGTGCCAGCAGCCCCCGGACAGGGGAAGAGACCCAGTACTTC. This sequence encodes CASSPRTGEETQYF.

This chain connects TRBV10-3 to TRBJ2-7; 10 bases are a match to TRBD2. The junction had 9 bases not matched to a gene; V was cut back by 10 bases and J by 3 bases. CDR1 is ENHRY and CDR2 is SYGVKD in the germline V gene. The CDR3 has 14 amino acids. CDR3 amino acids: CATQETSGFYEQYF. For the CDR3, the DNA is TGTGCCACCCAAGAGACTAGCGGGTTCTACGAGCAGTACTTC.

This clone was found once. V gene TRBV5-1 combines with J gene TRBJ2-5, with D perhaps matching TRBD1 (5 bases). The CDR3 is 16 residues long. Germline assignment: CDR1 SGHRS and CDR2 YFSETQ. V lost 4 bases, J lost 5 bases, and 21 bases lay in between. DNA for the CDR3: TGCGCCAGCAGCCATGGCGTCCAGGGTCGTGTGGAGACCCAGTACTTC. Its protein product is CASSHGVQGRVETQYF.

The V gene is TRBV6-5, the J gene TRBJ1-2; 9 bases match TRBD1. V gave up 6 bases and J gave up 4 bases; unmatched junction bases: 3. CDR1 and CDR2 (germline): MNHEY, SVGAGI. This CDR3 has 13 amino acids. CDR3 in DNA: TGTGCCAGCAGCCAGGACAGGGGCTATGGCTACACCTTC. Its protein product is CASSQDRGYGYTF.

The V and J genes are TRBV7-8 and TRBJ2-7; TRBD1 matches at 7 bases. The CDR3 has 14 residues. CDR1 is SGHVS, CDR2 FQNEAQ, per germline. V dropped 5 bases and J dropped 7; count of bases not matched to a gene: 11. CDR3 protein: CASSTGTEVYEQYF. The DNA of the CDR3 is TGTGCCAGCAGCACCGGGACAGAAGTTTATGAGCAGTACTTC.

The gene calls are TRBV7-2 and TRBJ2-1; D is undetermined. The CDR3 contains 14 residues. The germline gives CDR1 SGHTA, CDR2 FQGNSA. Trimming removed 4 bases at V and 1 base at J, with 8 bases between. CDR3 in DNA: TGTGCCAGCAGCTCCGTGCTATCCTACAATGAGCAGTTCTTC. Encoded protein: CASSSVLSYNEQFF.

This rearrangement joins TRBV14 to TRBJ2-1, with D hard to call. V was clipped by 0 bases and J by 8 bases, with 20 bases between them. The germline V gene has CDR1 SGHDN and CDR2 FVKESK. The CDR3 contains 17 residues. Written as DNA, the CDR3 is TGTGCCAGCAGCCAAGATATGGGCCTAGTGGGATTGGATGAGCAGTTCTTC. This translates into CASSQDMGLVGLDEQFF.

This clone occurred once. This chain links TRBV15 with TRBJ2-3, with D unclear. Per germline, CDR1 LNHNV and CDR2 YYDKDF (reference sequence). This CDR3 region has 14 residues. Trimming removed 0 bases at V and 4 bases at J, with 8 bases between. The CDR3 reads CATSRDYDPDTQYF. The CDR3 nucleotides are TGTGCCACCAGCAGAGATTATGACCCAGATACGCAGTATTTT.

This chain links TRBV28 with TRBJ2-5; 7 bases are shared with TRBD1. V trimming: 3 bases; J trimming: 2 bases; junction bases outside the gene matches: 6. This CDR3 is 15 amino acids long. CDR1 and CDR2 from the germline V gene are MDHEN and SYDVKM. The DNA for the CDR3 is TGTGCCAGCAGTTTCGTGGACAGGATTCAAGAGACCCAGTACTTC. Its translation is CASSFVDRIQETQYF.

CDR3 in amino acids: CASSREGLWRTEAFF. CDR3 DNA sequence: TGTGCCAGCAGCAGGGAGGGCCTCTGGCGCACTGAAGCTTTCTTT. The genes are TRBV7-6 and TRBJ1-1; D is unclear. The germline V gene has CDR1 SGHVS and CDR2 FNYEAQ. V lost 5 bases to trimming and J lost 4 bases, with 17 bases between them. The CDR3 is made up of 15 amino acids.

V gene TRBV19 combines with J gene TRBJ2-5, with D hard to call. V lost 5 bases and J lost 2, with 12 bases in between. Germline CDR1 LNHDA, CDR2 SQIVND (reference sequence). This CDR3 is 14 amino acids long. CDR3 sequence (DNA): TGTGCCAGTAGTCCTAGACCAAGACAAGAGACCCAGTACTTC. Its translation: CASSPRPRQETQYF.

The chain links TRBV7-9 to TRBJ1-5; no definite D call. The V gene lost 1 base and the J gene lost 7 bases, with 8 bases spanning the gap. The CDR3 runs 13 residues. Germline CDR1 and CDR2: SEHNR and FQNEAQ (reference sequence). The CDR3 DNA is TGTGCCAGCAGCTTAGAGGCGGGACAGCCCCAGCATTTT. Translated: CASSLEAGQPQHF.